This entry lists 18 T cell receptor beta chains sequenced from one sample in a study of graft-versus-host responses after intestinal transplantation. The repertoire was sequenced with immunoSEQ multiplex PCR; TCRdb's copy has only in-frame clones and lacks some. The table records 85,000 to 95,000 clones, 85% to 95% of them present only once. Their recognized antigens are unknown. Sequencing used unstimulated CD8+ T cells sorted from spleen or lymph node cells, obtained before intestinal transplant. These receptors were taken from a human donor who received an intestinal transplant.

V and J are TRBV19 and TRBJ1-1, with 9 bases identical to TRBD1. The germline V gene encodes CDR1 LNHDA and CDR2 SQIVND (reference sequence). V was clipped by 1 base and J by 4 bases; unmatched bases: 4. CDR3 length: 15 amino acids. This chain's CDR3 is CASSIGLTGGTEAFF. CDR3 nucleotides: TGTGCCAGTAGTATAGGCTTGACAGGGGGCACTGAAGCTTTCTTT.

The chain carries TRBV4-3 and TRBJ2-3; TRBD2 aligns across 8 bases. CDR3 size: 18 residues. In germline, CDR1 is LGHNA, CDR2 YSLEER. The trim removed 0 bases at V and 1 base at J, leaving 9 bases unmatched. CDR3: CASSQDLLSAGGTDTQYF. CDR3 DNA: TGCGCCAGCAGCCAAGATCTTCTTTCAGCGGGGGGCACAGATACGCAGTATTTT.

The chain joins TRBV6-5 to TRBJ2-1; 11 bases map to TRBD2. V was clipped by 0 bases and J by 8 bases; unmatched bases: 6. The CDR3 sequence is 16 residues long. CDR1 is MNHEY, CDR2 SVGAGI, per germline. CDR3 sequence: CASSYSSSGGLDEQFF. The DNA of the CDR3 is TGTGCCAGCAGTTACTCTTCTAGCGGGGGGTTAGATGAGCAGTTCTTC.

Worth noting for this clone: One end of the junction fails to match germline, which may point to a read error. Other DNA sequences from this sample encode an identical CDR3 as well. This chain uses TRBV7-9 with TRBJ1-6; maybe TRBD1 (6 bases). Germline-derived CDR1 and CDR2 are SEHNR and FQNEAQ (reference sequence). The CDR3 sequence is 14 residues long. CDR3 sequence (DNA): TGCGCCAGCAGCTTATCAGGACAGACTTCACCCCTCCACTTT. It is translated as CASSLSGQTSPLHF.

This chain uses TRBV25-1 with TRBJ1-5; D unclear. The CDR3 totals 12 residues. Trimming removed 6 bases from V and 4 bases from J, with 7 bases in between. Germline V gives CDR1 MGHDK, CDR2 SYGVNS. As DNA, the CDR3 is TGTGCCAGCAGGCAGTTAAATCAGCCCCAGCATTTT. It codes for CASRQLNQPQHF.

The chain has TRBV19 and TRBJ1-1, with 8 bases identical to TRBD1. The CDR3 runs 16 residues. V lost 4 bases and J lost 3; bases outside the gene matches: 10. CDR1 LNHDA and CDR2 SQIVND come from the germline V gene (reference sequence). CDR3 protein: CASSTGQGKGDTEAFF. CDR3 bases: TGTGCCAGTAGTACCGGACAGGGTAAGGGGGACACTGAAGCTTTCTTT.

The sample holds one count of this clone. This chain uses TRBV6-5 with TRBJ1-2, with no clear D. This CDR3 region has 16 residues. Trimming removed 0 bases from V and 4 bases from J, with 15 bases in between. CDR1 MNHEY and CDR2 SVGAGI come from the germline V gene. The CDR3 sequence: CASSYSMKGEGYGYTF. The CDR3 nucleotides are TGTGCCAGCAGTTACTCGATGAAGGGCGAGGGCTATGGCTACACCTTC.

The CDR3 sequence is CASSFGRGEVTDTQYF. For the CDR3, the DNA is TGTGCCAGCAGTTTCGGCAGGGGGGAAGTGACAGATACGCAGTATTTT. This chain joins TRBV27 and TRBJ2-3, with a possible D match to TRBD1 (7 bases). V gave up 3 bases and J gave up 3 bases, with 16 bases separating them. This CDR3 spans 16 amino acids. Germline V gives CDR1 MNHEY, CDR2 SMNVEV (reference sequence).

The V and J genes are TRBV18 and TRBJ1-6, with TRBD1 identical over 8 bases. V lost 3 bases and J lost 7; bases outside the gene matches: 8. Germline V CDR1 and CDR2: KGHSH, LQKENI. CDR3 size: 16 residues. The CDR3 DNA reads TGTGCCAGCTCACCCGGAGGACAGGGAAGCAATTCACCCCTCCACTTT. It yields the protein CASSPGGQGSNSPLHF.

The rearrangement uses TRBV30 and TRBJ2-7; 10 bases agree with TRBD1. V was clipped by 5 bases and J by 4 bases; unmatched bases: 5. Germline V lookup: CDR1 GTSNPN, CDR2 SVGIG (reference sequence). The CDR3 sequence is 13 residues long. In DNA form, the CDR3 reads TGTGCCTGGGACCGGGACAGGGGATACGAGCAGTACTTC. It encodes CAWDRDRGYEQYF.

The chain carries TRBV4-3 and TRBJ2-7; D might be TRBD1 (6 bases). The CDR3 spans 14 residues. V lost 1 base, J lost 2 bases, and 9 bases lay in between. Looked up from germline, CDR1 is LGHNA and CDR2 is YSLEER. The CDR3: CASSQGRQAYEQYF. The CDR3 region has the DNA TGCGCCAGCAGCCAAGGGAGACAGGCCTACGAGCAGTACTTC.

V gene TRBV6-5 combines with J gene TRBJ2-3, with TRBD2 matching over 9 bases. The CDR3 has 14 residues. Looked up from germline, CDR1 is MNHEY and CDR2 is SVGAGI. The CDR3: CASGGQGWTDTQYF. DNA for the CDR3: TGTGCTAGCGGGGGCCAGGGGTGGACAGATACGCAGTATTTT.

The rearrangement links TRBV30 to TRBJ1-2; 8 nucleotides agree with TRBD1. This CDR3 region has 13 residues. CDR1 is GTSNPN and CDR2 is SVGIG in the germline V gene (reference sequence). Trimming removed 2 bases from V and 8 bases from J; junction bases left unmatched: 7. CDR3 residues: CAWSQQQGGGYTF. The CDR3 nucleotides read TGTGCCTGGAGTCAACAACAGGGGGGCGGCTACACCTTC. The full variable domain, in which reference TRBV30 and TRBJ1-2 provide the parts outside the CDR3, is SQTIHQWPATLVQPVGSPLSLECTVEGTSNPNLYWYRQAAGRGLQLLFYSVGIGQISSEVPQNLSASRPQDRQFILSSKKLLLSDSGFYLCAWSQQQGGGYTFGSGTRLTVV.

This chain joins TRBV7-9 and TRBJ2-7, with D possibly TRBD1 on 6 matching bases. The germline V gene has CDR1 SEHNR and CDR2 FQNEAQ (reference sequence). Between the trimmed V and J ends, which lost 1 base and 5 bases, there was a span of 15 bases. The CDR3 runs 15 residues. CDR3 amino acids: CASSLVEDRAHEQYF. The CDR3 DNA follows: TGTGCCAGCAGCTTAGTAGAGGACAGAGCCCACGAGCAGTACTTC.

CDR3 DNA: TGCGCCAGCAGCCAAGACGGACAGGGGGGTTCACCCCTCCACTTT. Amino acids: CASSQDGQGGSPLHF. The chain links TRBV4-3 to TRBJ1-6; 10 bases map to TRBD1. The V gene's germline CDR1 is LGHNA and CDR2 YSLEER. CDR3 length: 15 residues. V lost 0 bases and J lost 9; bases outside the gene matches: 2.

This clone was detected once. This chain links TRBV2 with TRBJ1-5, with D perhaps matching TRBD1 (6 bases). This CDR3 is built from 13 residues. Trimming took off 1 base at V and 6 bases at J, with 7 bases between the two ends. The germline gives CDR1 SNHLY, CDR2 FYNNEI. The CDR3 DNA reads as TGTGCCAGCAGTGAAGGGGGGCTTCAGCCCCAGCATTTT. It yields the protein CASSEGGLQPQHF.

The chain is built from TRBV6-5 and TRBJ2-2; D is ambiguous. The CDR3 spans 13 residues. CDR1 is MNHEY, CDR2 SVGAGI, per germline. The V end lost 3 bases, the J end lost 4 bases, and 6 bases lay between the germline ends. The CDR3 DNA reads TGTGCCAGCAGTTATGCCAGCACCGGGGAGCTGTTTTTT. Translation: CASSYASTGELFF.

CDR3: CASSEGSGLANYGYTF. CDR3 DNA sequence: TGTGCCAGCAGTGAAGGGTCTGGCCTGGCTAACTATGGCTACACCTTC. The chain has TRBV2 and TRBJ1-2; D not certain. Looked up from germline, CDR1 is SNHLY and CDR2 is FYNNEI. The CDR3 runs to 16 residues. The ends were cut back, 1 base at V and 0 bases at J, with 12 bases in the middle.